This passage covers 16 T cell receptor beta chains from one sample sequenced in a study of blood T cell repertoires in COVID-19. The table came from immunoSEQ multiplex PCR; TCRdb's copy has only in-frame clones and leaves some out. The data show about 200,000 clones, with roughly 90% seen just once and 2.2% held by the top ten. Sample: peripheral blood. These receptors originate from a man aged 30-40 years who had recovered from COVID-19.

The V and J genes are TRBV6-5 and TRBJ2-5; D may be TRBD1 (6 bases). Trimming left V 5 bases short and J 3 bases short, with 10 bases between. CDR1 is MNHEY and CDR2 is SVGAGI in the germline V gene. The CDR3 spans 13 residues. CDR3 coding DNA: TGTGCCAGCAGTCGCGACAGGAAAGAGACCCAGTACTTC. This gives the protein CASSRDRKETQYF.

This clone turned up a few times. The rearrangement joins TRBV7-9 to TRBJ2-7, with D possibly TRBD1 on 6 matching bases. CDR1 and CDR2 from the germline V gene are SEHNR and FQNEAQ (reference sequence). The CDR3 length is 15 residues. V lost 11 bases and J 5 bases, leaving 25 bases between the germline ends. The CDR3 here is CAFTPRGQYLHEQYF. In DNA, the CDR3 is TGTGCCTTTACCCCCCGGGGACAATACCTCCACGAGCAGTACTTC.

This rearrangement joins TRBV5-4 to TRBJ2-7; D perhaps matches TRBD2 (5 bases). CDR1 and CDR2 (germline): SGHNT, YYREEE (reference sequence). V was clipped by 3 bases and J by 4 bases, with 8 bases between them. This CDR3 spans 12 amino acids. The CDR3 nucleotides are TGTGCCAGCAGCTCGTCGGGGTACGAGCAGTACTTC. Its translation: CASSSSGYEQYF.

This clone appeared once. The rearrangement uses TRBV5-1 and TRBJ1-3; TRBD1 aligns across 8 bases. This CDR3 is built from 14 residues. The ends lost 4 bases at V and 8 bases at J; junction bases unmatched: 8. The germline CDR1 and CDR2 sequences are SGHRS and YFSETQ. This CDR3 is CASSRQGIEDTIYF. The CDR3 bases are TGCGCCAGCAGCCGACAGGGGATTGAGGACACCATATATTTT.

This chain connects TRBV6-2 or TRBV6-3 to TRBJ1-2, with 7 bases lining up with TRBD1. Germline lookup yields CDR1 MNHEY and CDR2 SVGEGT. CDR3 length: 15 amino acids. The V and J ends lost 5 bases and 3 bases, in that order; junction bases with no gene match: 9. The CDR3 DNA sequence: TGTGCCAGCAGTACCCGACAGGGTAAAGACTATGGCTACACCTTC. Translated: CASSTRQGKDYGYTF.

This chain connects TRBV24-1 to TRBJ1-2; tentative D call: TRBD1 (5 bases). The germline V and J ends were trimmed by 2 bases and 4 bases, with 13 bases remaining between them. Germline CDR1 KGHDR, CDR2 SFDVKD. The CDR3 runs 15 residues. As DNA, the CDR3 is TGTGCCACCAGTGATTCGGCGACAGCCCCCTATGGCTACACCTTC. Amino acids: CATSDSATAPYGYTF.

J is TRBJ1-4 and V is TRBV7-8, with D possibly matching TRBD1 (6 bases). CDR1 and CDR2 from the germline V gene are SGHVS and FQNEAQ. V gave up 2 bases and J gave up 0 bases, with 16 bases separating them. The CDR3 consists of 18 residues. The CDR3 coding sequence is TGTGCCAGCAGCTTATCCCCAGGGGCTGGGGCAACTAATGAAAAACTGTTTTTT. Translation: CASSLSPGAGATNEKLFF.

The gene calls are TRBV27 and TRBJ1-1; tentatively, D is TRBD1 (5 bases). The CDR3 is 15 amino acids. V lost 7 bases to trimming and J lost 0 bases, with 15 bases between them. CDR1 MNHEY and CDR2 SMNVEV come from the germline V gene (reference sequence). CDR3 in amino acids: CASTWGVFMNTEAFF. The CDR3 bases are TGTGCCAGCACGTGGGGGGTATTCATGAACACTGAAGCTTTCTTT.

The chain is built from TRBV3-1 (or the pseudogene TRBV3-2) and TRBJ2-1; 8 bases agree with TRBD2. The junction had 7 bases not matched to a gene; V was cut back by 5 bases and J by 4 bases. Germline CDR1 reads LGHDT; CDR2 reads YNNKEL (reference sequence). This CDR3 comprises 15 residues. The CDR3 bases are TGTGCCAGCAGCGCCACTAGCGGAACATACAATGAGCAGTTCTTC. Protein: CASSATSGTYNEQFF.

The gene calls are TRBV30 and TRBJ1-2, with TRBD1 as a possible D gene (6 bases). V was pared by 2 bases and J by 4 bases, with 14 bases between. Germline CDR1 reads GTSNPN; CDR2 reads SVGIG (reference sequence). The CDR3 totals 14 residues. The CDR3 sequence: CAWSLRQALYGYTF. The DNA of the CDR3 is TGTGCCTGGAGTCTCAGACAGGCACTCTATGGCTACACCTTC.

This chain uses TRBV19 with TRBJ1-5; 12 nucleotides line up with TRBD1. Germline assignment: CDR1 LNHDA and CDR2 SQIVND (reference sequence). CDR3 length: 19 amino acids. Trimming cost V 4 bases and J 5 bases; bases outside gene matches: 15. The CDR3 is CASSTIRDRGRDVHQPQHF. The DNA for the CDR3 is TGTGCCAGTAGTACTATACGGGACAGGGGGCGCGATGTTCATCAGCCCCAGCATTTT.

The chain has TRBV12-5 and TRBJ1-5; 9 nucleotides agree with TRBD1. Looked up from germline, CDR1 is LGHNT and CDR2 is FRNRAP. This CDR3 region has 16 residues. With 6 bases clipped from V and 4 bases from J, the junction kept 10 bases outside the gene matches. CDR3 amino acids: CASGQGQGIWNQPQHF. The CDR3 coding sequence is TGTGCTAGTGGCCAGGGACAGGGAATATGGAATCAGCCCCAGCATTTT.

This clone was seen only a few times. This chain connects TRBV4-1 to TRBJ1-1; TRBD1 agrees at 8 bases. CDR3 length: 17 amino acids. V was clipped by 2 bases and J by 4 bases; unmatched bases: 12. Germline values: CDR1 MGHRA, CDR2 YSYEKL. In DNA, the CDR3 is TGCGCCAGCAGCCAAATGGACAGGGTTAAGTTCCGCACTGAAGCTTTCTTT. Protein sequence: CASSQMDRVKFRTEAFF.

The chain carries TRBV19 and TRBJ1-5; D is possibly TRBD1 (6 bases). V was pared by 5 bases and J by 4 bases, with 12 bases between. The CDR3 totals 14 residues. Germline CDR1 reads LNHDA; CDR2 reads SQIVND (reference sequence). This CDR3 is CASSVQGVNQPQHF. The CDR3 DNA is TGTGCCAGTAGTGTACAGGGTGTTAATCAGCCCCAGCATTTT.

The V and J genes are TRBV6-2 or TRBV6-3 and TRBJ1-5; D is uncertain. CDR1 is MNHEY and CDR2 is SVGEGT in the germline V gene. V was cut by 6 bases and J by 5 bases, with 8 bases left in between. This CDR3 contains 12 residues. The CDR3 bases are TGTGCCAGCAGCCACGGGGATCAGCCCCAGCATTTT. Protein sequence: CASSHGDQPQHF.

The chain employs TRBV5-5 and TRBJ1-1, with D possibly TRBD1 on 6 matching bases. Germline-derived CDR1 and CDR2 are SGHKS and YYEKEE (reference sequence). CDR3 length: 12 amino acids. Trimming pared 6 bases from V and 4 bases from J, leaving 10 bases between. DNA for the CDR3: TGTGCCAGCAAAACACAGGGCACTGAAGCTTTCTTT. This codes for CASKTQGTEAFF.